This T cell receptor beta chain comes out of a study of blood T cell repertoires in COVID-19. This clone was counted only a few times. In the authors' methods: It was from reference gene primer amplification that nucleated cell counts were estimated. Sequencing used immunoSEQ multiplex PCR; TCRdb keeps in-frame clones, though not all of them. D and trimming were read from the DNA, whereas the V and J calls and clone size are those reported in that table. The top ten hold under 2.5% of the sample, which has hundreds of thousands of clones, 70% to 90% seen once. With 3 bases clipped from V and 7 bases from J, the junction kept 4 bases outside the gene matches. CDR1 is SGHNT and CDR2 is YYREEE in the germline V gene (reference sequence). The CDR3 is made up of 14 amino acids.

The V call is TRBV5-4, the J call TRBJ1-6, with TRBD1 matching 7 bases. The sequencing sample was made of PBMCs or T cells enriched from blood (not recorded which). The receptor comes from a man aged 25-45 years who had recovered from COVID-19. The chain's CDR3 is CASSSTGTNSPLHF. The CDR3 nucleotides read TGTGCCAGCAGCTCGACAGGGACGAATTCACCCCTCCACTTT.